Listed below are T cell receptor beta chains from one sample, sequenced in a study of graft-versus-host responses after intestinal transplantation. Clones were read by immunoSEQ multiplex PCR, and TCRdb kept only the in-frame ones, dropping some. This sample has tens of thousands of clones, with approximately 40% found just once. Specimen: alloreactive CD8+ T cells from a mixed lymphocyte reaction culture, collected before intestinal transplant. These receptors originate from a human patient who received an intestinal transplant. CDR3s include the opening cysteine and the closing phenylalanine or tryptophan. The order of the fields is CDR3 DNA, CDR3 protein, V gene, D gene, clone size, J gene. A D gene is named only where the DNA matches it firmly. Expanded clones get a size class; other rows say once, few or many, or leave the size out.

CDR3nt: TGTGCCAGCAGTTTGCGTAGCGGGCAGCAGTACTTC
CDR3aa: CASSLRSGQQYF
v_gene: TRBV28
d_gene: TRBD2
abundance: NA
j_gene: TRBJ2-7

CDR3nt: TGCGCCAGCAGCCAAAGTCGACAGTTCTTC
CDR3aa: CASSQSRQFF
v_gene: TRBV4-1
d_gene: NA
abundance: NA
j_gene: TRBJ2-1

CDR3nt: TGCGCCAGCAGCTGGACTGGTTTAAACTACAATGAGCAGTTCTTC
CDR3aa: CASSWTGLNYNEQFF
v_gene: TRBV5-1
d_gene: NA
abundance: medium-sized
j_gene: TRBJ2-1

CDR3nt: TGCGCCAGCAGTCTGGACCGGGAATCTGTGTTGGCGCAGTATTTT
CDR3aa: CASSLDRESVLAQYF
v_gene: TRBV10-1
d_gene: NA
abundance: NA
j_gene: TRBJ2-3

CDR3nt: TGCGCCAGCAGCTTGGCCGGGACTAGCTTGGGCGAGCAGTACTTC
CDR3aa: CASSLAGTSLGEQYF
v_gene: TRBV5-1
d_gene: TRBD2
abundance: NA
j_gene: TRBJ2-7

CDR3nt: TGTGCCAGCAGCTTAGACGGACTAGCGGGAGGAAGGTACTTC
CDR3aa: CASSLDGLAGGRYF
v_gene: TRBV7-9
d_gene: TRBD2
abundance: NA
j_gene: TRBJ2-7

CDR3nt: TGTGCCAGCAGCGGACTAGCGCACTACGAGCAGTACTTC
CDR3aa: CASSGLAHYEQYF
v_gene: TRBV2
d_gene: TRBD2
abundance: few
j_gene: TRBJ2-7

CDR3nt: TGCGCCAGCAGCTTAGGGCCCCCAGGGGAAGAAAAACTGTTTTTT
CDR3aa: CASSLGPPGEEKLFF
v_gene: TRBV5-1
d_gene: NA
abundance: NA
j_gene: TRBJ1-4

CDR3nt: TGTGCCACCAAGGCCCTGAATTTAGCCAAAAACATTCAGTACTTC
CDR3aa: CATKALNLAKNIQYF
v_gene: TRBV6-5
d_gene: NA
abundance: NA
j_gene: TRBJ2-4

CDR3nt: TGTGCCAGCAGCGGGAACACCGGGGAGCTGTTTTTT
CDR3aa: CASSGNTGELFF
v_gene: TRBV28
d_gene: NA
abundance: few
j_gene: TRBJ2-2

CDR3nt: TGTGCCAGCAGCTTAGGTGTTGGAGGCTACACCTTC
CDR3aa: CASSLGVGGYTF
v_gene: TRBV7-9
d_gene: NA
abundance: NA
j_gene: TRBJ1-2

CDR3nt: TGTGCCAGCAGCCCAGGGGGGGCGATGGGAAACACCATATATTTT
CDR3aa: CASSPGGAMGNTIYF
v_gene: TRBV7-6
d_gene: TRBD1
abundance: NA
j_gene: TRBJ1-3

CDR3nt: TGTGCCAGCAGTTTTGGTCCTCGGAATCAGCCCCAGCATTTT
CDR3aa: CASSFGPRNQPQHF
v_gene: TRBV28
d_gene: NA
abundance: medium-sized
j_gene: TRBJ1-5

CDR3nt: TGCGCCAGCAGCCGAGGGCTGACAAATAACTATGGCTACACCTTC
CDR3aa: CASSRGLTNNYGYTF
v_gene: TRBV4-1
d_gene: NA
abundance: NA
j_gene: TRBJ1-2